The 15 T cell receptor beta chains in this list originate from one sample, sequenced in a study of naive and memory T cell subsets. No cognate antigen is known for these TCRs. An equimolar mix of two oligonucleotides served as the beta constant-region primer for TRBC1 and TRBC2. Ligated cDNA was amplified by four rounds of PCR with nested alpha and beta constant-region primers and SP2. One entry per CDR3 protein results from TCRdb running MiXCR on the UMI-ligation and nested PCR reads. The sample includes 120,000 to 150,000 distinct CDR3 sequences, 15% to 25% seen only once; the top ten take about 0.63%. Findings of the study overall: A few larger clonotypes appeared in naive repertoires, especially CD8, possibly memory cells re-expressing CD45RA.

The sequenced sample consisted of naive CD8+ T cells from blood. Every receptor here comes from a human donor in good health.

The chain links TRBV11-1 to TRBJ1-2; 7 bases agree with TRBD1. The V segment lost 4 bases and the J segment 4 bases; nucleotides outside the gene matches: 9. This CDR3 is 15 amino acids long. The germline CDR1 and CDR2 sequences are SGHAT and FQDESV (reference sequence). CDR3 protein: CASSSRDRNFYGYTF. In nucleotides, the CDR3 is TGTGCCAGCAGCTCACGGGACAGAAACTTCTATGGCTACACCTTC.

V and J are TRBV28 and TRBJ2-7, with D perhaps matching TRBD2 (6 bases). Germline CDR1 MDHEN, CDR2 SYDVKM. The CDR3 totals 13 residues. V was clipped by 6 bases and J by 4 bases, with 13 bases between them. The CDR3 loop reads CASSESGLYEQYF. The CDR3 DNA sequence: TGTGCCAGCAGCGAGTCGGGACTTTACGAGCAGTACTTC.

This clonotype was observed many times. The V gene is TRBV10-3, the J gene TRBJ2-1, with 12 positions matching TRBD2. The J segment lost 7 bases and the V segment lost 5 bases, leaving 9 bases of the junction unmatched. This CDR3 has 16 residues. Germline V lookup: CDR1 ENHRY, CDR2 SYGVKD. This CDR3 is CAISSRLAGEDNEQFF. The CDR3 nucleotides are TGTGCCATCAGTTCCCGACTAGCGGGAGAGGATAATGAGCAGTTCTTC.

The V and J genes are TRBV7-9 and TRBJ2-7, with D possibly being TRBD2 (5 bases). V lost 6 bases to trimming and J lost 1 base, with 10 bases between them. This CDR3 contains 13 residues. Germline CDR1 reads SEHNR; CDR2 reads FQNEAQ (reference sequence). The CDR3 loop is CASRPDSSYEQYF. The CDR3 nucleotides are TGTGCCAGCAGACCGGACTCTTCCTACGAGCAGTACTTC.

The V gene is TRBV5-1, the J gene TRBJ2-1; D not certain. V was cut by 1 base and J by 0 bases, with 8 bases left in between. This CDR3 contains 15 residues. Germline CDR1 SGHRS, CDR2 YFSETQ. CDR3 loop: CASSLHESSYNEQFF. As DNA, the CDR3 is TGCGCCAGCAGCTTGCATGAAAGCTCCTACAATGAGCAGTTCTTC.

This clonotype has just a few counts. This chain uses TRBV28 with TRBJ2-1, with D possibly called TRBD1 or TRBD2 (5 bases each). With 2 bases removed from V and 8 bases from J, the gap between germline ends came to 13 bases. The CDR3 extends over 14 amino acids. CDR1 is MDHEN and CDR2 is SYDVKM in the germline V gene. In nucleotides, the CDR3 is TGTGCCAGCAGTTTAGACGGGGCTACGTATGAGCAGTTCTTC. Its translation: CASSLDGATYEQFF. The variable domain in full, completed from reference TRBV28 and TRBJ2-1, reads DVKVTQSSRYLVKRTGEKVFLECVQDMDHENMFWYRQDPGLGLRLIYFSYDVKMKEKGDIPEGYSVSREKKERFSLILESASTNQTSMYLCASSLDGATYEQFFGPGTRLTVL.

The genes are TRBV24-1 and TRBJ1-1, with 8 bases lining up with TRBD1. The CDR3 runs 13 residues. CDR1 is KGHDR, CDR2 SFDVKD, per germline. Trimming at V came to 6 bases and at J to 4 bases, leaving 3 bases not matched to a gene. CDR3 amino acids: CATSSTGGTEAFF. The CDR3 region has the DNA TGTGCCACCAGTTCCACAGGGGGCACTGAAGCTTTCTTT.

The table lists this clonotype with a few counts. The chain couples TRBV20-1 to TRBJ1-1; the D gene is possibly TRBD1 (6 bases). This CDR3 is built from 13 residues. Trimming took off 5 bases at V and 2 bases at J, with 12 bases between the two ends. Germline V CDR1 and CDR2: DFQATT, SNEGSKA (reference sequence). The CDR3 DNA reads as TGCAGTGCTCTGACAGGAGGTAACACTGAAGCTTTCTTT. Translating gives CSALTGGNTEAFF.

V gene TRBV5-1 combines with J gene TRBJ1-1; D is undetermined. Germline loops: CDR1 SGHRS, CDR2 YFSETQ. This CDR3 region has 15 residues. V lost 1 base and J 3 bases, leaving 13 bases between the germline ends. The CDR3 bases are TGCGCCAGCAGCTTGAGGGTCGGATTGGACACTGAAGCTTTCTTT. Protein: CASSLRVGLDTEAFF.

This clonotype showed up many times. The chain has TRBV6-2 or TRBV6-3 and TRBJ2-7; 11 bases match TRBD2. J lost 2 bases, V lost 7 bases, and 7 bases had no gene match. The CDR3 has 15 amino acids. Germline V CDR1 and CDR2: MNHEY, SVGEGT. CDR3 residues: CASIPGLAGTYEQYF. The DNA for the CDR3 is TGTGCCAGCATTCCAGGACTAGCGGGTACCTACGAGCAGTACTTC.

The rearrangement links TRBV20-1 to TRBJ2-5; weak D call: TRBD2 (5 bases). There are 17 residues in the CDR3. Germline V gene lookup returns CDR1 DFQATT and CDR2 SNEGSKA (reference sequence). The V end was cut by 0 bases, the J end by 2 bases, with 19 bases between. Here the CDR3 DNA reads TGCAGTGCTAGAGACGGGAATAGCGTGTATCCTCAAGAGACCCAGTACTTC. Its translation is CSARDGNSVYPQETQYF.

The CDR3 is CASATEGGPYNEQFF. The CDR3 DNA is TGTGCCAGCGCGACGGAGGGAGGACCCTACAATGAGCAGTTCTTC. The V call is TRBV6-2 or TRBV6-3, the J call TRBJ2-1; D perhaps matches TRBD2 (6 bases). The germline V and J ends were trimmed by 8 bases and 2 bases, with 16 bases remaining between them. Looked up from germline, CDR1 is MNHEY and CDR2 is SVGEGT. The CDR3 loop spans 15 amino acids.

This clonotype was seen more than once but under ten times. The chain recombines TRBV3-1 with TRBJ2-1, with D possibly being TRBD2 (6 bases). The CDR3 is made up of 15 amino acids. The germline V and J ends were trimmed by 0 bases and 7 bases, with 13 bases remaining between them. The germline V gene encodes CDR1 LGHDT and CDR2 YNNKEL (reference sequence). CDR3 protein: CASSQDSRDGNEQFF. Written as DNA, the CDR3 is TGTGCCAGCAGCCAAGATTCGCGGGACGGAAATGAGCAGTTCTTC.

V usage is TRBV5-5 and J usage is TRBJ2-3, with 9 positions matching TRBD2. The CDR3 covers 15 residues. V gave up 1 base and J gave up 5 bases; unmatched junction bases: 5. Germline lookup yields CDR1 SGHKS and CDR2 YYEKEE (reference sequence). The CDR3: CASSLYGREGDTQYF. Written as DNA, the CDR3 is TGTGCCAGCAGCTTGTACGGGCGGGAGGGAGATACGCAGTATTTT.

The chain recombines TRBV6-5 with TRBJ2-3; TRBD1 aligns across 9 bases. V gave up 8 bases and J gave up 5 bases; unmatched junction bases: 8. CDR1 and CDR2 (germline): MNHEY, SVGAGI. This CDR3 is built from 14 residues. CDR3 nucleotide sequence: TGTGCCAGCCTAGGACAGGGGTTGGGAGATACGCAGTATTTT. Protein sequence: CASLGQGLGDTQYF.